This T cell receptor beta chain was documented in a study of blood T cell repertoires in COVID-19. As for the study in general: COVID-19 samples collected from the United States, Italy and Spain covered acute and convalescent phases. Sources were T cells, B-cell-depleted T cells, or PBMCs; the material itself was cDNA or gDNA.

Germline CDR1 LNHDA, CDR2 SQIVND (reference sequence). The CDR3 covers 14 residues. The ends lost 4 bases at V and 4 bases at J; junction bases unmatched: 6. This clone was recorded only once. The authors' processing: Estimates of nucleated cell counts were drawn from the amplification of reference gene primers. Measured with immunoSEQ multiplex PCR; TCRdb has only the in-frame clones, and not every one. V and J calls and clone size are copied from that table; D and trimming were computed from the DNA. The table has 75,000 or so clones, around 80% seen once. J is TRBJ1-2 and V is TRBV19, with 7 nucleotides matching TRBD1. The origin of this receptor is a man in his 60s with active or convalescent COVID-19. Sequenced material: peripheral blood. In DNA form, the CDR3 reads TGTGCCAGTAGTACAATGGGACAGCCCTATGGCTACACCTTC. Residues: CASSTMGQPYGYTF.